These 32 T cell receptor beta chains were all obtained from the same sample, sequenced in a study of beta chain features in type 1 diabetes (dated by TCRdb to between 2018 and 2020). The library came from the immunoSEQ multiplex PCR assay. The entire amount of isolated RNA was reverse transcribed using the High Capacity cDNA Reverse Transcription Kit, so the sequenced TCRB transcripts were expressed ones. Held by TCRdb, this immuneACCESS table contains in-frame sequences only and omits some clones. Under half of the omission traces to an unresolved V gene where checked; the cause of the rest is unknown. Counted in this sample were 120,000 to 150,000 clones; 6.9% of them appeared once. The leading ten clones occupy 1.4% of the sample. The sequencing sample was made of central memory CD4+ T cells from blood. These receptors were obtained from a woman under 40 in good health.

The chain couples TRBV27 to TRBJ1-5, with D unresolved. This CDR3 contains 16 residues. The V gene lost 5 bases and the J gene lost 6 bases, with 20 bases spanning the gap. CDR1 and CDR2 (germline): MNHEY, SMNVEV (reference sequence). The CDR3 sequence: CASSPTRARMGQPQHF. Here the CDR3 DNA reads TGTGCCAGCAGTCCCACTCGCGCCAGGATGGGTCAGCCCCAGCATTTT.

This clone has only a few counts. V is TRBV19 and J is TRBJ1-2, with D possibly matching TRBD1 (5 bases). The V gene's germline CDR1 is LNHDA and CDR2 SQIVND (reference sequence). The CDR3 is made up of 14 amino acids. V was trimmed by 6 bases and J by 2 bases, leaving 13 bases between them. CDR3 nucleotides: TGTGCCAGTAGACCTCGGACAAGGAACTATGGCTACACCTTC. Its protein product is CASRPRTRNYGYTF.

The CDR3: CAIGTSGRGNEQFF. The CDR3 nucleotides are TGTGCCATCGGGACTAGCGGGAGGGGGAATGAGCAGTTCTTC. This chain links TRBV10-3 with TRBJ2-1; 16 positions match TRBD2. From germline, CDR1 is ENHRY and CDR2 SYGVKD. The CDR3 contains 14 residues. V trimming: 8 bases; J trimming: 7 bases; junction bases outside the gene matches: 2.

This clone was found a few times. The chain is built from TRBV29-1 and TRBJ1-2, with 8 positions matching TRBD1. V shed 6 bases, J shed 5 bases, and the junction held 5 bases outside the gene matches. Looked up from germline, CDR1 is SQVTM and CDR2 is ANQGSEA. The CDR3 has 12 amino acids. The CDR3 spells CSVADRAYGYTF. The CDR3 DNA reads as TGCAGCGTGGCGGACAGGGCGTATGGCTACACCTTC.

This chain uses TRBV7-8 with TRBJ2-1, with D possibly being TRBD2 (6 bases). V lost 4 bases and J 0 bases, leaving 22 bases between the germline ends. CDR3 length equals 19 residues. Germline assignment: CDR1 SGHVS and CDR2 FQNEAQ. The CDR3 region is CASSYEGSSSARSYNEQFF. In DNA form, the CDR3 reads TGTGCCAGCAGCTACGAGGGATCATCTAGCGCGCGCTCCTACAATGAGCAGTTCTTC.

This chain joins TRBV7-3 and TRBJ2-2, with 9 bases matching TRBD1. CDR1 and CDR2 from the germline V gene are SGHTA and FQGTGA. V was pared by 5 bases and J by 4 bases, with 2 bases of the junction left unmatched. This CDR3 spans 14 amino acids. CDR3 residues: CASSLTGGTGELFF. CDR3 coding DNA: TGTGCCAGCAGCCTGACAGGGGGCACCGGGGAGCTGTTTTTT.

This chain uses TRBV28 with TRBJ2-7; D is perhaps TRBD1 (5 bases). Per the germline V gene, CDR1 is MDHEN and CDR2 is SYDVKM. The germline V and J ends were trimmed by 2 bases and 4 bases, with 18 bases remaining between them. This CDR3 contains 16 residues. The CDR3 reads CASSLNTRAHTYEQYF. The DNA for the CDR3 is TGTGCCAGCAGTTTAAATACCAGGGCCCATACGTACGAGCAGTACTTC.

Regarding this clone: The same CDR3 arises from other DNA sequences in this sample as well. V is TRBV5-6 and J is TRBJ2-5; TRBD2 matches 7 bases. The CDR3 sequence is 16 residues long. Germline assignment: CDR1 SGHDT and CDR2 YYEEEE. Trimming at V came to 0 bases and at J to 2 bases, leaving 7 bases not matched to a gene. The CDR3 coding sequence is TGTGCCAGCAGCTTGGCCAAGGGACTAATACAAGAGACCCAGTACTTC. As protein: CASSLAKGLIQETQYF.

This chain links TRBV11-3 with TRBJ2-5, with 12 bases fitting TRBD2. CDR3 length equals 15 residues. The trim removed 5 bases at V and 4 bases at J, leaving 5 bases unmatched. Germline-derived CDR1 and CDR2 are SGHNT and YENEEA. CDR3 amino acids: CASSAGLAGRETQYF. For the CDR3, the DNA is TGTGCCAGCAGCGCGGGACTAGCGGGCCGAGAGACCCAGTACTTC.

This clone was counted only a few times. This rearrangement joins TRBV5-1 to TRBJ2-4; TRBD1 aligns across 7 bases. The junction had 7 bases not matched to a gene; V was cut back by 3 bases and J by 4 bases. In germline, CDR1 is SGHRS, CDR2 YFSETQ. The length of the CDR3 is 15 residues. CDR3 in amino acids: CASSSDGTVKNIQYF. CDR3 DNA sequence: TGCGCCAGCAGCTCGGACGGGACAGTAAAAAACATTCAGTACTTC.

The rearrangement joins TRBV28 to TRBJ2-7; 10 nucleotides agree with TRBD1. The CDR3 contains 14 residues. Trimming removed 8 bases from V and 5 bases from J; junction bases left unmatched: 9. Germline V gene data show CDR1 as MDHEN and CDR2 as SYDVKM. CDR3 residues: CASHERDRGDEQYF. CDR3 coding DNA: TGTGCCAGCCATGAAAGGGACAGGGGAGACGAGCAGTACTTC. Based on the CDR3 plus reference TRBV28 and TRBJ2-7, the full variable domain is DVKVTQSSRYLVKRTGEKVFLECVQDMDHENMFWYRQDPGLGLRLIYFSYDVKMKEKGDIPEGYSVSREKKERFSLILESASTNQTSMYLCASHERDRGDEQYFGPGTRLTVT.

This clone turned up a few times. The V and J genes are TRBV5-1 and TRBJ2-1; D perhaps matches TRBD1 (6 bases). The V gene's germline CDR1 is SGHRS and CDR2 YFSETQ. The CDR3 is 15 amino acids. V lost 2 bases and J lost 2, with 11 bases in between. The CDR3 DNA reads TGCGCCAGCAGCTTCCGACAGGCCCCCTACAATGAGCAGTTCTTC. Translated: CASSFRQAPYNEQFF.

This clone was seen only a few times. The V call is TRBV28, the J call TRBJ1-2; D unresolved. Looked up from germline, CDR1 is MDHEN and CDR2 is SYDVKM. The CDR3 has 12 residues. Trimming removed 5 bases from V and 7 bases from J, with 11 bases in between. The CDR3 reads CASSTGGPGYTF. DNA for the CDR3: TGTGCCAGCAGTACTGGAGGGCCTGGCTACACCTTC.

This clone was seen more than once but under ten times. The rearrangement links TRBV25-1 to TRBJ2-1, with 8 positions matching TRBD2. There are 17 residues in the CDR3. Per germline, CDR1 MGHDK and CDR2 SYGVNS. V shed 1 base, J shed 2 bases, and the junction held 7 bases outside the gene matches. DNA for the CDR3: TGTGCCAGCAGTGAATCCCCCCAGCGGGGGCCCTACAATGAGCAGTTCTTC. This codes for CASSESPQRGPYNEQFF.

This chain connects TRBV7-2 to TRBJ1-3; TRBD1 matches 7 bases. Germline V gene sequence: CDR1 SGHTA, CDR2 FQGNSA. The CDR3 length is 14 residues. V lost 5 bases and J lost 2; bases outside the gene matches: 3. The CDR3: CASSPQGTGNTIYF. Here the CDR3 DNA reads TGTGCCAGCAGCCCACAGGGGACTGGAAACACCATATATTTT.

This clone appeared a few times. The chain is built from TRBV27 and TRBJ2-4; TRBD1 aligns across 7 bases. Germline V lookup: CDR1 MNHEY, CDR2 SMNVEV (reference sequence). The J segment lost 0 bases and the V segment lost 2 bases, leaving 7 bases of the junction unmatched. This CDR3 is 17 amino acids long. The CDR3 DNA follows: TGTGCCAGCAGTTTAAAACAGGGGCCCCCAGCCAAAAACATTCAGTACTTC. Its translation is CASSLKQGPPAKNIQYF.

This clone was detected a few times. The genes are TRBV29-1 and TRBJ2-1, with D possibly matching TRBD2 (6 bases). The CDR3 is 13 amino acids. Germline CDR1 and CDR2: SQVTM and ANQGSEA. Deletions cut 6 bases from V and 5 bases from J, with 14 bases between. In nucleotides, the CDR3 is TGCAGCGTCCTCTTTATAGCGGACAATGAGCAGTTCTTC. Translating gives CSVLFIADNEQFF.

This clone was seen a few times. The genes are TRBV28 and TRBJ1-2; D perhaps matches TRBD1 (6 bases). Germline-derived CDR1 and CDR2 are MDHEN and SYDVKM. V was pared by 5 bases and J by 0 bases, with 13 bases between. The CDR3 has 15 amino acids. CDR3 sequence reads: CASSLGQITNYGYTF. CDR3 coding DNA: TGTGCCAGCAGTCTCGGACAGATAACTAACTATGGCTACACCTTC.

This clone turned up a few times. This chain links TRBV4-2 with TRBJ2-5; tentatively, D is TRBD2 (7 bases). The ends were cut back, 3 bases at V and 5 bases at J, with 16 bases in the middle. Per the germline V gene, CDR1 is LGHNA and CDR2 is YNFKEQ. The CDR3 covers 15 residues. CDR3 nucleotide sequence: TGTGCCAGCAGCCAGGGTAGGGGGGGCTCGGAGACCCAGTACTTC. It yields the protein CASSQGRGGSETQYF.

J is TRBJ2-3 and V is TRBV4-3; 10 bases line up with TRBD2. Germline CDR1 LGHNA, CDR2 YSLEER. With V trimmed by 0 bases and J by 6 bases, 12 bases remained unmatched. CDR3 size: 18 residues. CDR3 sequence reads: CASSQESRAGGERDTQYF. The CDR3 DNA reads as TGCGCCAGCAGCCAAGAGTCCCGAGCGGGAGGGGAGCGGGATACGCAGTATTTT.

In this sample, this clone turned up many times. The chain uses TRBV7-9 and TRBJ1-1, with 7 bases matching TRBD1. V shed 4 bases, J shed 7 bases, and the junction held 12 bases outside the gene matches. The germline gives CDR1 SEHNR, CDR2 FQNEAQ (reference sequence). CDR3 size: 15 residues. CDR3 sequence reads: CASSSGTARSDEAFF. In DNA, the CDR3 is TGTGCCAGCAGCTCGGGGACAGCACGCAGCGATGAAGCTTTCTTT.

The chain employs TRBV6-4 and TRBJ2-3; 8 bases fit TRBD1. This CDR3 spans 16 amino acids. Germline assignment: CDR1 MRHNA and CDR2 SNTAGT. The V segment lost 0 bases and the J segment 3 bases; nucleotides outside the gene matches: 5. The CDR3 spells CASSDSKDRDTDTQYF. CDR3 bases: TGTGCCAGCAGTGACTCGAAGGACAGGGATACAGATACGCAGTATTTT.

This clone has at least ten counts. In nucleotides, the CDR3 is TGCAGCGTTAGATCGGGACTAGCGCAAACCTACGAGCAGTACTTC. Translated: CSVRSGLAQTYEQYF. This chain links TRBV29-1 with TRBJ2-7; TRBD2 matches at 10 bases. Per the germline V gene, CDR1 is SQVTM and CDR2 is ANQGSEA. V gave up 5 bases and J gave up 2 bases; unmatched junction bases: 9. The CDR3 has 15 residues.

V usage is TRBV9 and J usage is TRBJ1-3; D ambiguous. Germline values: CDR1 SGDLS, CDR2 YYNGEE. The CDR3 runs 13 residues. V gave up 1 base and J gave up 3 bases, with 5 bases separating them. Written as DNA, the CDR3 is TGTGCCAGCAGCGTACTACTTGGAAACACCATATATTTT. Protein: CASSVLLGNTIYF.

The rearrangement links TRBV19 to TRBJ2-3, with 10 positions matching TRBD1. J gave up 4 bases and V 5 bases, and 6 bases lay outside the gene matches. CDR1 is LNHDA and CDR2 is SQIVND in the germline V gene (reference sequence). The CDR3 length is 15 residues. DNA for the CDR3: TGTGCCAGTAGTGGGGGGACAGGGGCGTCAGATACGCAGTATTTT. This codes for CASSGGTGASDTQYF.

This clone appeared a few times. The chain has TRBV7-6 and TRBJ1-2; tentative D call: TRBD1 (5 bases). The V gene lost 1 base and the J gene lost 8 bases, with 11 bases spanning the gap. Germline V lookup: CDR1 SGHVS, CDR2 FNYEAQ. The CDR3 extends over 13 amino acids. DNA of the CDR3: TGTGCCAGCAGCTTAGGACAGTTCAGGGGCTACACCTTC. It codes for CASSLGQFRGYTF.

The table lists this clone with a few counts. This rearrangement joins TRBV6-6 to TRBJ1-2; D not resolved. The CDR3 runs to 13 residues. Per germline, CDR1 MNHNY and CDR2 SVGAGI (reference sequence). Trimming took off 6 bases at V and 8 bases at J, with 16 bases between the two ends. CDR3 loop: CASSPTVLGGYTF. The CDR3 nucleotides are TGTGCCAGCAGCCCCACGGTCCTGGGCGGCTACACCTTC.

Concerning this clone: One junction end does not reproduce the germline sequence, and a read error may be involved. This chain uses TRBV7-2 with TRBJ2-7; no definite D call. The CDR3 runs to 11 residues. The germline V gene has CDR1 SGHTA and CDR2 FQGNSA. The CDR3, as DNA: TGTGCCAGCAGCCTCGTCTACGCGCAGTACTTC. Its translation is CASSLVYAQYF.

The chain has TRBV28 and TRBJ1-2, with D perhaps matching TRBD1 (6 bases). The CDR3 covers 13 residues. Germline V lookup: CDR1 MDHEN, CDR2 SYDVKM. Between the trimmed V and J ends, which lost 5 bases and 8 bases, there was a span of 15 bases. As DNA, the CDR3 is TGTGCCAGCAGTAATCAGGGGACGGGCGGCTACACCTTC. Translating gives CASSNQGTGGYTF.

This clone was observed a handful of times. The V gene is TRBV27, the J gene TRBJ2-1; TRBD1 agrees at 7 bases. V dropped 4 bases and J dropped 2; count of bases not matched to a gene: 2. Germline V gene lookup returns CDR1 MNHEY and CDR2 SMNVEV (reference sequence). The CDR3 extends over 14 amino acids. The DNA of the CDR3 is TGTGCCAGCAGTTACGGGACAGCCTACAATGAGCAGTTCTTC. It yields the protein CASSYGTAYNEQFF.

The chain combines TRBV30 with TRBJ2-3; no clear D gene. The CDR3 length is 13 residues. The V and J ends lost 5 bases and 9 bases respectively, with 18 bases between them. The germline CDR1 and CDR2 sequences are GTSNPN and SVGIG (reference sequence). The CDR3 here is CAWCRTRPATQYF. The CDR3 nucleotides read TGTGCCTGGTGTCGAACCCGTCCAGCGACGCAGTATTTT.

The chain is built from TRBV28 and TRBJ1-4; TRBD1 might be the D (5 bases). The CDR3 length is 12 residues. Trimming removed 7 bases at V and 2 bases at J, with 5 bases between. Per germline, CDR1 MDHEN and CDR2 SYDVKM. The CDR3, as DNA: TGTGCCAGCACAGGGACTAATGAAAAACTGTTTTTT. It specifies CASTGTNEKLFF.